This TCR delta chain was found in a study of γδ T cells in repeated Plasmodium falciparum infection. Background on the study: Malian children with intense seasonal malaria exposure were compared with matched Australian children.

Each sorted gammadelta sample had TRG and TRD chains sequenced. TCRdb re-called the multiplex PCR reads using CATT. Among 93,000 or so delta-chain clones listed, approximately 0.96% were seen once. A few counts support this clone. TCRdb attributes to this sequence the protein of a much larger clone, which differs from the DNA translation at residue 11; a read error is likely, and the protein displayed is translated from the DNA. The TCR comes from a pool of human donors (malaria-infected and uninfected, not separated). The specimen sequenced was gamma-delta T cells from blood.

CDR3 bases: TGTGCTCTTGGGGAACTTTCTGGGGGACTAGACCGGGAGACCGATAAACTCATCTTT. As protein: CALGELSGGLDRETDKLIF. V usage is TRDV1 and J usage is TRDJ1; TRDD3 matches at 8 bases. The J gene, left out of TCRdb, was set here by checking the DNA against germline. CDR3 length: 19 residues. Germline V gives CDR1 TSWWSYY, CDR2 QGS. Trimming cost V 0 bases and J 2 bases; bases outside gene matches: 14.